This TCR beta chain derives from a study of vaccination effects on CD4 cells after COVID-19. Study at large: Relative to the second dose, post-vaccine samples were obtained a median of 72 days later.

Sequencing followed a ViraFEST assay step that expanded antigen-specific CD4+ T cells with viral peptide pools. When around nine days of culture had elapsed, CD4+ T cells were isolated. Vaccination of participants consisted of two doses of either the BNT162b2 or mRNA-1273 vaccine. The study, taken as a whole, reports: Cross-reactivity toward common cold coronaviruses was confined to only 1 of 255 vaccine-induced clones in healthy vaccinees.

Notes on this clone: Its matching antigen is unknown.

Trimming removed 4 bases from V and 0 bases from J; junction bases left unmatched: 10. The length of the CDR3 is 17 residues. CDR1 is SGHKS, CDR2 YYEKEE, per germline (reference sequence). The data were produced by immunoSEQ multiplex PCR, yet TCRdb's version contains in-frame clones alone and is incomplete. The sample contains 23,000 or so clones, 81% of which appear only once. The sample was CD4+ T cells from PBMCs cultured with SARS-CoV-2 spike peptides, taken after COVID-19 vaccination. The TCR sequence derives from a human donor who received a COVID-19 vaccine. Some clones in this sample may be carry-over from other donors' samples. This sequence joins TRBV5-5 and TRBJ2-3, with 8 positions matching TRBD2. The CDR3 DNA follows: TGTGCCAGCAGCCTAGAGTCGGGGGGGGCTAGCACAGATACGCAGTATTTT. It codes for CASSLESGGASTDTQYF.